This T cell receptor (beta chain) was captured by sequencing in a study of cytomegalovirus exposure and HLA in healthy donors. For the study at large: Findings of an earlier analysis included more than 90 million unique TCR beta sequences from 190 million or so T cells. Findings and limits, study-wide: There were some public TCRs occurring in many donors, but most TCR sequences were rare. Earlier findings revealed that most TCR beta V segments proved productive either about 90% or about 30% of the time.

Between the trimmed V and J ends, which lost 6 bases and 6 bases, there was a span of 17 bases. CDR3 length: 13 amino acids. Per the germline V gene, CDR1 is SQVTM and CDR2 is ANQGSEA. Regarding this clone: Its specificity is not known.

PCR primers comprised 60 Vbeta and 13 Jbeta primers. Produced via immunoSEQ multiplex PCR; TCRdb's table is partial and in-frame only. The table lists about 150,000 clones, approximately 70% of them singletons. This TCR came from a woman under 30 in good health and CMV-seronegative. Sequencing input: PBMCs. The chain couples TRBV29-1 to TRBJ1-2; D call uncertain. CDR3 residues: CSVYRRNKDGYTF. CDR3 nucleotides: TGCAGCGTCTATAGGAGAAACAAAGATGGCTACACCTTC.